This is a list of T cell receptor beta chains from one sample in a study of control samples from healthy donors and cancer patients. Repertoires were generated with immunoSEQ multiplex PCR, while TCRdb's copy carries only in-frame clones and drops some. Among 250,000 to 300,000 clones listed, almost 85% were seen once. Sequences were obtained from PBMCs. The source is a woman aged 60-75 years with lung cancer. Both conserved end residues are part of each CDR3. D genes are given only for firm matches. Only part of the rows carry a size: once, few, many, or a class if the clone is expanded.

-	TRBD1	TRBJ2-7	TRBV28	CASSLRDRGISYEQYF	TGTGCCAGCAGTTTAAGGGACAGGGGAATTTCGTACGAGCAGTACTTC
-	-	TRBJ2-1	TRBV28	CASSLTGTFLNNEQFF	TGTGCCAGCAGTTTAACCGGGACCTTCCTGAACAATGAGCAGTTCTTC
-	-	TRBJ1-2	TRBV6-5	CASSPEPAWSYGYTF	TGTGCCAGCAGTCCCGAACCAGCGTGGAGCTATGGCTACACCTTC
few	-	TRBJ1-1	TRBV7-9	CASSLSERTEAFF	TGTGCCAGCAGCTTATCGGAGCGGACTGAAGCTTTCTTT
-	TRBD2	TRBJ2-5	TRBV5-4	CASSPGGSGRAETQYF	TGTGCCAGCAGCCCCGGGGGTAGCGGGAGGGCAGAGACCCAGTACTTC
once	TRBD1	TRBJ2-5	TRBV7-9	CASSSGTGGLETQYF	TGTGCCAGCAGCTCCGGGACAGGGGGTTTAGAGACCCAGTACTTC
-	-	TRBJ1-4	TRBV4-1	CASSQDRPDRTTNEKLFF	TGCGCCAGCAGCCAAGATCGGCCCGACAGAACAACTAATGAAAAACTGTTTTTT
-	TRBD1	TRBJ1-1	TRBV5-4	CASSPGQKIRNTEAFF	TGTGCCAGCAGCCCGGGACAGAAGATAAGGAACACTGAAGCTTTCTTT
-	TRBD1	TRBJ2-5	TRBV6-6	CASSPQGEETQYF	TGTGCCAGCAGTCCACAGGGGGAAGAGACCCAGTACTTC
-	TRBD2	TRBJ2-7	TRBV28	CASSYALAGVEQYF	TGTGCCAGCAGCTATGCGCTAGCGGGAGTAGAGCAGTACTTC
once	TRBD1	TRBJ2-5	TRBV11-3	CASSWGRGQLEETQYF	TGTGCCAGCAGCTGGGGCAGGGGGCAACTCGAAGAGACCCAGTACTTC
-	-	TRBJ2-5	TRBV12-3/TRBV12-4	CASSFYGETQYF	TGTGCCAGCAGTTTCTACGGAGAGACCCAGTACTTC
few	TRBD1	TRBJ2-7	TRBV27	CASSFATGGFYEQYF	TGTGCCAGCAGTTTTGCTACAGGGGGGTTTTACGAGCAGTACTTC
-	TRBD1	TRBJ1-5	TRBV6-5	CASSRDRGFNQPQHF	TGTGCCAGCAGTCGGGACAGGGGGTTCAATCAGCCCCAGCATTTT
-	TRBD1	TRBJ1-1	TRBV28	CASSTGGIRREAFF	TGTGCCAGCAGTACAGGGGGCATTAGGCGGGAGGCTTTCTTT
-	-	TRBJ1-2	TRBV9	CASSVAGDAVYGYTF	TGTGCCAGCAGCGTAGCGGGGGACGCGGTGTATGGCTACACCTTC
-	-	TRBJ2-1	TRBV21-1	CASGIAGLASSYNEQFF	TGTGCCAGCGGTATTGCAGGACTAGCTTCTTCCTACAATGAGCAGTTCTTC
-	-	TRBJ2-2	TRBV2	CASSGIGGPGELFF	TGTGCCAGCAGTGGAATCGGCGGCCCCGGGGAGCTGTTTTTT
-	-	TRBJ1-5	TRBV24-1	CATSDRAQPQHF	TGTGCCACCAGTGATCGAGCTCAGCCCCAGCATTTT
once	-	TRBJ2-2	TRBV2	CASRVAGTNTGELFF	TGTGCCAGCAGGGTCGCGGGGACGAACACCGGGGAGCTGTTTTTT
-	-	TRBJ1-3	TRBV7-2	CASRPVGNSGNTIYF	TGTGCCAGCAGACCAGTGGGGAACTCTGGAAACACCATATATTTT
-	TRBD1	TRBJ2-1	TRBV5-1	CASSEPGQTPEQFF	TGCGCCAGCAGCGAACCGGGACAGACTCCTGAGCAGTTCTTC
-	-	TRBJ1-1	TRBV3-1/TRBV3-2	CASSLPSTEAFF	TGTGCCAGCAGCCTGCCGAGCACTGAAGCTTTCTTT
-	-	TRBJ2-7	TRBV18	CASSPAPDGYEQYF	TGTGCCAGCTCACCCGCACCTGACGGCTACGAGCAGTACTTC
-	TRBD2	TRBJ2-3	TRBV2	CASSLRLAGDTDTQYF	TGTGCCAGCAGCTTAAGACTAGCGGGAGACACAGATACGCAGTATTTT
-	-	TRBJ2-3	TRBV5-5	CASSLVGSPDTQYF	TGTGCCAGCAGCTTGGTGGGGTCTCCAGATACGCAGTATTTT
-	-	TRBJ2-7	TRBV6-2/TRBV6-3	CASSWDRKGEQYF	TGTGCCAGCAGCTGGGATCGTAAGGGCGAGCAGTACTTC
once	-	TRBJ2-1	TRBV18	CASRPRGQAYNEQFF	TGTGCCAGCCGACCGAGGGGTCAGGCCTACAATGAGCAGTTCTTC
-	TRBD2	TRBJ2-7	TRBV7-9	CASSLAGTSGTVTEQYF	TGTGCCAGCAGCTTAGCCGGGACTAGCGGGACTGTAACCGAGCAGTACTTC
-	-	TRBJ2-7	TRBV6-5	CASRHDRQGPLEQYF	TGTGCCAGCAGACACGACCGCCAGGGCCCGTTGGAGCAGTACTTC